This T cell receptor beta chain was recovered during a study of monozygotic twins with inflammatory bowel disease. Study-wide points: It was observed that concordant and discordant twins did not differ in repertoire similarity, possibly given limited power.

Template switching incorporated UMIs with a 6-nucleotide sample barcode. No DNA is given; TCRdb re-called the 5' RACE reads and lists each CDR3 protein once. The sample shows around 450,000 distinct CDR3 sequences, and about 2.2% sits with its ten largest clones. About this clonotype: The antigen remains unidentified.

The CDR3 runs to 17 residues. Per the germline V gene, CDR1 is LNHNV and CDR2 is YYDKDF (reference sequence). This chain links TRBV15 with TRBJ2-7; TCRdb indicates TRBD2, and absent DNA this call remains unverified. This clonotype originated in a human donor with ulcerative colitis or Crohn's disease, or a healthy co-twin of an affected twin (not recorded which). The sample taken for sequencing was blood. CDR3 protein: CATSREGAARGAYEQYF.